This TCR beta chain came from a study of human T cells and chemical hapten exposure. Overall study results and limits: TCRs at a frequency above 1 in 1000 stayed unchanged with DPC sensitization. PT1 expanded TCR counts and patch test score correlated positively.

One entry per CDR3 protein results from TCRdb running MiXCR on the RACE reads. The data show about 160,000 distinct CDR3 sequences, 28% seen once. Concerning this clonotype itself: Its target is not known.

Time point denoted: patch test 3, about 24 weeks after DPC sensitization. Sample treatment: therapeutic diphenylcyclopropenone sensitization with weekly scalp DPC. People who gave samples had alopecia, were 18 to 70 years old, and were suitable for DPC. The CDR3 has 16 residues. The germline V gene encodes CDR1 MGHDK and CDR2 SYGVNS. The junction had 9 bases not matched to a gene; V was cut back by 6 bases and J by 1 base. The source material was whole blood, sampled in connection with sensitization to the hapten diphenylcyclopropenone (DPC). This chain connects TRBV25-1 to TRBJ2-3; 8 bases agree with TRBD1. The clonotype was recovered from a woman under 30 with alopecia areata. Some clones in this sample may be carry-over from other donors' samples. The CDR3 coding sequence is TGTGCCAGCAGATCGCCCGGGACAGGTGGCACAGATACGCAGTATTTT. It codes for CASRSPGTGGTDTQYF. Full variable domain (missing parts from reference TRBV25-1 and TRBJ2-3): EADIYQTPRYLVIGTGKKITLECSQTMGHDKMYWYQQDPGMELHLIHYSYGVNSTEKGDLSSESTVSRIRTEHFPLTLESARPSHTSQYLCASRSPGTGGTDTQYFGPGTRLTVL.